These 23 T cell receptor beta chains were all obtained from the same sample, sequenced in a study of cytomegalovirus exposure and HLA in healthy donors. The PCR employed 60 Vbeta primers together with 13 Jbeta primers. Clones were sequenced by immunoSEQ multiplex PCR, and TCRdb holds only the in-frame ones, with some missing. The sample lists 65,000 to 95,000 clones, around 77% occurring once. The material sequenced was PBMCs. Receptors originate from a man over 45 in good health and CMV-seronegative.

The chain has TRBV6-1 and TRBJ1-2; no firm D call. This CDR3 spans 10 amino acids. Germline-derived CDR1 and CDR2 are MNHNS and SASEGT. V was trimmed by 2 bases and J by 8 bases, leaving 3 bases between them. DNA for the CDR3: TGTGCCAGCAGTGAACCAGGCTACACCTTC. Amino acid sequence: CASSEPGYTF.

The chain has TRBV19 and TRBJ2-2, with D uncertain. Between the trimmed V and J ends, which lost 0 bases and 3 bases, there was a span of 11 bases. Germline CDR1 and CDR2: LNHDA and SQIVND (reference sequence). This CDR3 is 16 amino acids long. In DNA form, the CDR3 reads TGTGCCAGTAGTATAGAATCCGAGGTTTACACCGGGGAGCTGTTTTTT. The encoded protein is CASSIESEVYTGELFF.

The chain combines TRBV6-5 with TRBJ2-7; 8 positions agree with TRBD1. J gave up 6 bases and V 10 bases, and 14 bases lay outside the gene matches. The CDR3 is 14 residues long. Germline V gene sequence: CDR1 MNHEY, CDR2 SVGAGI. CDR3 region: CATQALGQGREQYF. CDR3 nucleotides: TGTGCCACTCAAGCTCTCGGACAGGGTCGCGAGCAGTACTTC.

This chain connects TRBV11-3 to TRBJ2-7; tentative D call: TRBD2 (5 bases). Looked up from germline, CDR1 is SGHNT and CDR2 is YENEEA. The CDR3 totals 15 residues. Trimming removed 4 bases at V and 2 bases at J, with 15 bases between. The CDR3 region is CASSSHEGRAYEQYF. CDR3 coding DNA: TGTGCCAGCAGCTCCCACGAGGGAAGGGCCTACGAGCAGTACTTC.

The V and J genes are TRBV5-1 and TRBJ2-5, with D possibly being TRBD1 (7 bases). Trimming stripped 2 bases from V and 11 bases from J, with 19 bases between. Per germline, CDR1 SGHRS and CDR2 YFSETQ. This CDR3 region has 14 residues. In nucleotides, the CDR3 is TGCGCCAGCAGCTTTCGGGACAGTACGGGGGAGCAGTACTTC. It translates to CASSFRDSTGEQYF.

The chain links TRBV19 to TRBJ1-5, with D possibly TRBD1 on 6 matching bases. Trimming left V 3 bases short and J 8 bases short, with 20 bases between. The length of the CDR3 is 16 residues. CDR1 and CDR2 from the germline V gene are LNHDA and SQIVND (reference sequence). The CDR3 bases are TGTGCCAGTAGTATCCCCGGGGAAGGGGGAATCAAGCCCCAGCATTTT. Protein: CASSIPGEGGIKPQHF.

V gene TRBV10-1 combines with J gene TRBJ1-5, with D unclear. V gave up 8 bases and J gave up 1 base, with 12 bases separating them. The V gene's germline CDR1 is WNHNN and CDR2 SYGVQD (reference sequence). The CDR3 has 14 amino acids. The DNA for the CDR3 is TGCGCCAGCTCGGGGATGGCAAGCAATCAGCCCCAGCATTTT. Translation: CASSGMASNQPQHF.

J is TRBJ1-3 and V is TRBV5-1; 9 bases agree with TRBD1. Germline V gives CDR1 SGHRS, CDR2 YFSETQ. The CDR3 extends over 20 amino acids. V was clipped by 4 bases and J by 0 bases; unmatched bases: 17. CDR3 protein: CASSLHAGGQGFNSGNTIYF. Written as DNA, the CDR3 is TGCGCCAGCAGCCTCCACGCAGGCGGACAGGGGTTCAACTCTGGAAACACCATATATTTT.

This chain joins TRBV7-6 and TRBJ2-1; 12 bases fit TRBD2. The trim removed 5 bases at V and 4 bases at J, leaving 12 bases unmatched. This CDR3 is built from 18 residues. Germline V gene data show CDR1 as SGHVS and CDR2 as FNYEAQ. CDR3 in amino acids: CASSEKTSGGPNYNEQFF. The CDR3 region has the DNA TGTGCCAGCAGCGAAAAGACTAGCGGGGGCCCTAATTACAATGAGCAGTTCTTC.

The genes are TRBV7-9 and TRBJ2-7; D is perhaps TRBD2 (6 bases). CDR3 length: 11 residues. CDR1 and CDR2 from the germline V gene are SEHNR and FQNEAQ (reference sequence). V was pared by 3 bases and J by 8 bases, with 8 bases between. The CDR3 region has the DNA TGTGCCAGCAGCTTCGCGGGACAGCAGTACTTC. Protein: CASSFAGQQYF.

The chain has TRBV19 and TRBJ1-2; TRBD1 agrees at 7 bases. The CDR3 totals 11 residues. From germline, CDR1 is LNHDA and CDR2 SQIVND (reference sequence). The V and J ends lost 6 bases and 10 bases, in that order; junction bases with no gene match: 5. The CDR3 DNA follows: TGTGCCAGTAGCTTGACAGGGCTCTACACCTTC. Protein sequence: CASSLTGLYTF.

The J gene is TRBJ2-2, the V gene TRBV6-5, with D perhaps TRBD1 (6 bases). The CDR3 spans 13 residues. Trimming shortened V by 6 bases and J by 6 bases, and 11 bases separated the two germline ends. Germline V CDR1 and CDR2: MNHEY, SVGAGI. The CDR3 DNA reads TGTGCCAGCAGGCCTCAGGGGCCCGGGGAGCTGTTTTTT. Translation: CASRPQGPGELFF.

The chain employs TRBV4-2 and TRBJ2-7, with TRBD2 matching 9 bases. This CDR3 contains 16 residues. Germline CDR1 is LGHNA and CDR2 is YNFKEQ. The J segment lost 6 bases and the V segment lost 0 bases, leaving 9 bases of the junction unmatched. CDR3 protein: CASSQESGGTSLEQYF. The CDR3 DNA reads TGTGCCAGCAGCCAAGAGAGCGGGGGGACGTCCCTCGAGCAGTACTTC.

This clone has a single count. The identical CDR3 is also encoded by other nucleotide sequences in the sample. The chain recombines TRBV7-3 with TRBJ1-1; no clear D gene. The CDR3 is 13 amino acids. Germline values: CDR1 SGHTA, CDR2 FQGTGA. The germline V and J ends were trimmed by 0 bases and 2 bases, with 4 bases remaining between them. The CDR3 is CASSLTGNTEAFF. DNA for the CDR3: TGTGCCAGCAGCTTAACCGGTAACACTGAAGCTTTCTTT.

The chain couples TRBV7-2 to TRBJ2-5; D possibly corresponds to TRBD1 (8 bases). V dropped 6 bases and J dropped 7 bases, with 24 bases sitting between them. The CDR3 consists of 16 residues. Germline CDR1 is SGHTA and CDR2 is FQGNSA. CDR3 loop: CASSTSLPGGGGTQYF. For the CDR3, the DNA is TGTGCCAGCAGTACATCCCTTCCAGGGGGCGGGGGGACCCAGTACTTC.

The chain combines TRBV2 with TRBJ2-5, with 9 bases lining up with TRBD2. Judging by the DNA end, TRBJ2-7 fits better; the J call may be wrong. Germline lookup yields CDR1 SNHLY and CDR2 FYNNEI. This CDR3 spans 17 amino acids. In DNA form, the CDR3 reads TGTGCCAGCAGTGATCAGGGGTTGCGGGGGGGCAGCTACGAGCAGTACTTC. It encodes CASSDQGLRGGSYEQYF.

The chain carries TRBV19 and TRBJ1-1, with 10 bases matching TRBD1. Germline values: CDR1 LNHDA, CDR2 SQIVND (reference sequence). The CDR3 has 17 residues. Trimming removed 9 bases from V and 4 bases from J; junction bases left unmatched: 17. The DNA for the CDR3 is TGTGCCAGCTCCCGGGGAATGGGACAGGGGAGGAGCACTGAAGCTTTCTTT. It translates to CASSRGMGQGRSTEAFF.

The J gene is TRBJ2-3, the V gene TRBV5-5; 7 bases agree with TRBD2. The junction had 6 bases not matched to a gene; V was cut back by 5 bases and J by 0 bases. CDR1 is SGHKS, CDR2 YYEKEE, per germline (reference sequence). The CDR3 extends over 15 amino acids. The CDR3 nucleotides read TGTGCCAGCAGTCACGGGGGGACTAGCACAGATACGCAGTATTTT. Translated: CASSHGGTSTDTQYF. The full variable domain, rest sourced from reference TRBV5-5 and TRBJ2-3, is DAGVTQSPTHLIKTRGQQVTLRCSPISGHKSVSWYQQVLGQGPQFIFQYYEKEERGRGNFPDRFSARQFPNYSSELNVNALLLGDSALYLCASSHGGTSTDTQYFGPGTRLTVL.

This clone came up many times. The V and J genes are TRBV30 and TRBJ1-4; 7 bases agree with TRBD1. The CDR3 covers 14 residues. Germline CDR1 reads GTSNPN; CDR2 reads SVGIG (reference sequence). V gave up 4 bases and J gave up 8 bases; unmatched junction bases: 10. CDR3 sequence reads: CAWKVGRGIEKLFF. The CDR3 coding sequence is TGTGCCTGGAAGGTGGGCAGGGGGATCGAAAAACTGTTTTTT.

This chain links TRBV7-8 with TRBJ2-2; D possibly corresponds to TRBD1 (6 bases). Trimming removed 5 bases from V and 1 base from J, with 11 bases in between. This CDR3 has 15 residues. Germline CDR1 SGHVS, CDR2 FQNEAQ. Here the CDR3 DNA reads TGTGCCAGCAGCAGAGGGACACGGAACACCGGGGAGCTGTTTTTT. Translation gives CASSRGTRNTGELFF.

The V call is TRBV10-3, the J call TRBJ1-6; 8 nucleotides match TRBD1. Per germline, CDR1 ENHRY and CDR2 SYGVKD. V trimming: 8 bases; J trimming: 6 bases; junction bases outside the gene matches: 12. This CDR3 spans 16 amino acids. CDR3 coding DNA: TGTGCCATCGGACAGGGCGGAGGGGACCTTAATTCACCCCTCCACTTT. It translates to CAIGQGGGDLNSPLHF.

The gene calls are TRBV19 and TRBJ2-2, with D tentatively TRBD2 (7 bases). This CDR3 is built from 15 residues. Germline V gene data show CDR1 as LNHDA and CDR2 as SQIVND (reference sequence). V gave up 3 bases and J gave up 5 bases, with 13 bases separating them. The CDR3 sequence is CASSIRGAGTGELFF. The CDR3 nucleotides read TGTGCCAGTAGTATCCGGGGGGCTGGGACCGGGGAGCTGTTTTTT.

The chain carries TRBV5-4 and TRBJ2-3; maybe TRBD2 (7 bases). The CDR3 has 16 amino acids. Germline CDR1 reads SGHNT; CDR2 reads YYREEE (reference sequence). The V end was cut by 3 bases, the J end by 1 base, with 15 bases between. This CDR3 is CASSSGGSGGTDTQYF. In DNA, the CDR3 is TGTGCCAGCAGCTCGGGGGGCAGCGGGGGCACAGATACGCAGTATTTT.